These T cell receptor beta chains were read from a single sample in a study of blood T cell repertoires in COVID-19. The repertoire was sequenced with immunoSEQ multiplex PCR; TCRdb's copy has only in-frame clones and lacks some. The table shows about 34,000 clones, with 85% to 95% occurring only once. The sample was peripheral blood. The receptor set was obtained from a man aged 55 to 69 with active or convalescent COVID-19. CDR3s include the opening cysteine and the closing phenylalanine or tryptophan. D genes are given only for firm matches. Clone sizes are given selectively: once, few, many, or a class where the clone is expanded.

>TRBD2|TRBJ2-1|TRBV6-5|-
TGTGCCAGCAGTTACTCAATAGCGGGTCGGGTCAATGAGCAGTTCTTC
CASSYSIAGRVNEQFF
>TRBD2|TRBJ2-2|TRBV5-1|-
TGCGCCAGCAGCTACCTAGCGGGCCTGAACACCGGGGAGCTGTTTTTT
CASSYLAGLNTGELFF
>TRBD1|TRBJ1-1|TRBV7-2|-
TGTGCCAGCAGCTCCGGGACAGGGTTGAACACTGAAGCTTTCTTT
CASSSGTGLNTEAFF
>TRBD2|TRBJ2-1|TRBV7-7|-
TGTGCTAGCAGCTTGGGACTAGCGGCCTACAATGAGCAGTTCTTC
CASSLGLAAYNEQFF
>TRBD1|TRBJ1-2|TRBV7-2|once
TGTGCCAGCAGCTGGGACAGGGAAGGCTACACCTTC
CASSWDREGYTF
>-|TRBJ1-5|TRBV6-5|-
TGTGCCAGCAGTTACGGCCGGGAGCAGCCCCAGCATTTT
CASSYGREQPQHF
>TRBD1|TRBJ2-1|TRBV3-1/TRBV3-2|-
TGTGCCAGCAGCCACCTCCTTAAGGGACAGGGTATCAATGAGCAGTTCTTC
CASSHLLKGQGINEQFF
>-|TRBJ1-1|TRBV2|once
TGTGCCAGCAGTAGACAGGTAAACACTGAAGCTTTCTTT
CASSRQVNTEAFF
>TRBD1|TRBJ2-7|TRBV9|-
TGTGCCAGCAGCGTAGGGACAGGGGGTTTCTACGAGCAGTACTTC
CASSVGTGGFYEQYF
>TRBD1|TRBJ1-4|TRBV7-9|-
TGTGCCAGCAGCCAACCTGGGACAGGGAATGAAAAACTGTTTTTT
CASSQPGTGNEKLFF
>-|TRBJ1-4|TRBV9|-
TGTGCCAGCAGCGCGATGGACAGATACAATGAAAAACTGTTTTTT
CASSAMDRYNEKLFF
>TRBD1|TRBJ1-2|TRBV18|-
TGTGCCAGCTCACGATCGACAGGGGACTACTATGGCTACACCTTC
CASSRSTGDYYGYTF
>TRBD1|TRBJ1-3|TRBV5-4|-
TGTGCCAGCAGCAAAGACAGGGGACTCTACTCTGGAAACACCATATATTTT
CASSKDRGLYSGNTIYF
>-|TRBJ2-2|TRBV5-1|-
TGCGCCAGCAGTAAATCGGGGGTGGCCACCGGGGAGCTGTTTTTT
CASSKSGVATGELFF
>-|TRBJ1-5|TRBV28|-
TGTGCCAGCAACGAACAGGGAAAACCCCAGCATTTT
CASNEQGKPQHF
>TRBD1|TRBJ1-1|TRBV5-1|-
TGCGCCAGCAGCTTGGAAGGGACAGCCTCACTCCCGTTCTTT
CASSLEGTASLPFF
>-|TRBJ1-5|TRBV6-5|-
TGTGCCAGCAGTATCCCGGGGGGGGGCAAACAGCCCCAGCATTTT
CASSIPGGGKQPQHF
>TRBD1|TRBJ2-7|TRBV5-1|-
TGCGCCAGCAGCGGGAGGGCGACAGGGGGCAGCGAGCAGTACTTC
CASSGRATGGSEQYF
>-|TRBJ1-5|TRBV4-1|-
TGCGCCAGCAGCCAAGATCCCTCAGGGTATCAGCCCCAGCATTTT
CASSQDPSGYQPQHF
>-|TRBJ1-2|TRBV4-1|-
TGCGCCAGCAGTCCCTTGGGGCGCCCGGATGGCTACACCTTC
CASSPLGRPDGYTF
>-|TRBJ2-2|TRBV7-8|-
TGTGCCAGCAGAATGACAGGAACGAACACCGGGGAGCTGTTTTTT
CASRMTGTNTGELFF
>-|TRBJ1-2|TRBV10-2|-
TGCGCCAGCAGTGAGGAGGCCAGACTCTATGGCTACACCTTC
CASSEEARLYGYTF